This TCR beta chain was sequenced for a study of OX40 agonist ivuxolimab in advanced cancers. Study context: Patients receiving dose escalation had hepatocellular carcinoma, melanoma, renal cell or head and neck cancer.

Data came from immunoSEQ multiplex PCR; TCRdb stores just in-frame clones and leaves some out. The sample gives around 100,000 clones, more than 85% of which show up once; about 0.24% is in the top ten. The clonotype comes from an adult with an advanced solid tumor such as melanoma, head and neck, liver or kidney cancer. The sequencing here drew on CD4+ or CD8+ T cells sorted from blood, taken in a trial of the OX40 agonist ivuxolimab.

The CDR3 sequence: CASSLVGVGDTQYF. In DNA, the CDR3 is TGTGCCAGCAGCCTCGTCGGGGTTGGAGATACGCAGTATTTT. The J gene is TRBJ2-3, the V gene TRBV7-8, with D possibly being TRBD2 (5 bases). V dropped 5 bases and J dropped 5 bases, with 14 bases sitting between them. There are 14 residues in the CDR3. Germline values: CDR1 SGHVS, CDR2 FQNEAQ. The whole variable domain, remainder taken from reference TRBV7-8 and TRBJ2-3, is GAGVSQSPRYKVAKRGQDVALRCDPISGHVSLFWYQQALGQGPEFLTYFQNEAQLDKSGLPSDRFFAERPEGSVSTLKIQRTQQEDSAVYLCASSLVGVGDTQYFGPGTRLTVL.